This TCR beta chain was identified during a study of T cells in Graves' hyperthyroidism and ophthalmopathy. This clonotype was observed at least ten times. Its antigen is currently unknown. Stable Graves' hyperthyroidism denoted no ophthalmopathy progression over 18 months. The source material, RNA transcripts, was used to amplify TCR beta CDR3 regions. The TCR CDR3 first-round RT-PCR relied on the HTBI primer set. Each CDR3 protein gets one entry after TCRdb re-called the multiplex PCR reads with MiXCR. The sample shows more than 600,000 distinct CDR3 sequences, around 15% of them seen only once. In germline, CDR1 is GTSNPN, CDR2 SVGIG (reference sequence). The CDR3 has 14 amino acids. The trim removed 1 base at V and 9 bases at J, leaving 2 bases unmatched. Study-level results: Stable hyperthyroidism was separated from ophthalmopathy by a model based on 13 V-J features. The model identified upcoming ophthalmopathy a median 6.5 months ahead of onset.

V and J are TRBV30 and TRBJ2-1; 14 bases agree with TRBD2. The receptor comes from a man aged 18 to 30 with Graves' hyperthyroidism. The source material was blood. CDR3 nucleotide sequence: TGTGCCTGGAGTGGGGGACTAGCGGGAGTTGAGCAGTTCTTC. It encodes CAWSGGLAGVEQFF. The full variable domain, in which reference TRBV30 and TRBJ2-1 provide the parts outside the CDR3, is SQTIHQWPATLVQPVGSPLSLECTVEGTSNPNLYWYRQAAGRGLQLLFYSVGIGQISSEVPQNLSASRPQDRQFILSSKKLLLSDSGFYLCAWSGGLAGVEQFFGPGTRLTVL.